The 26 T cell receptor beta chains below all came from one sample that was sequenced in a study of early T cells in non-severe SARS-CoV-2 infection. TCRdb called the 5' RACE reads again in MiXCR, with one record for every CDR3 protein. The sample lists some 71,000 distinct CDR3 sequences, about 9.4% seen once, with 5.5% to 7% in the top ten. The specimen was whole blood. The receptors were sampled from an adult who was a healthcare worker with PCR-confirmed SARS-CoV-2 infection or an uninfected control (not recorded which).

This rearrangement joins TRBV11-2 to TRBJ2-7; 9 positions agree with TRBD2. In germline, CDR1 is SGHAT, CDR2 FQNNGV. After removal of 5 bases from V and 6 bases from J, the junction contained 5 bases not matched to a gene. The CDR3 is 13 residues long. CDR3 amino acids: CASSPVTSGEQYF. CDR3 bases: TGTGCCAGCAGCCCTGTGACTAGCGGCGAGCAGTACTTC.

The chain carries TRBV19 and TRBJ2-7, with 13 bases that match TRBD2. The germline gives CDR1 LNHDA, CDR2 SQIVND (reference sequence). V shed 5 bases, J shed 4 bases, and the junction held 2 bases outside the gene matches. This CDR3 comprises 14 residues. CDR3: CASSQTSGRYEQYF. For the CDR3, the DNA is TGTGCCAGTAGTCAGACTAGCGGGAGGTACGAGCAGTACTTC.

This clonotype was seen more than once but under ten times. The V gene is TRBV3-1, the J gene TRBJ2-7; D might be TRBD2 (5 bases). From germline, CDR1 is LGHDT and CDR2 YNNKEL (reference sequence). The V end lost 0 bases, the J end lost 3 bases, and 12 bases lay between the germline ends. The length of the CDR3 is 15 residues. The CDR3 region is CASSQDADSYYEQYF. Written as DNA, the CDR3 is TGTGCCAGCAGCCAAGACGCGGACTCCTACTACGAGCAGTACTTC.

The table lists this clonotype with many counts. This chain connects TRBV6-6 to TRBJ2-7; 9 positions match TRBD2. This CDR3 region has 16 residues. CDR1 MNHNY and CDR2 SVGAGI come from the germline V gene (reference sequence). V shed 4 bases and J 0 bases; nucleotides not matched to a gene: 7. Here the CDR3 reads CASSSRLAASSYEQYF. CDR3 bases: TGTGCCAGCAGTTCCCGACTAGCGGCGAGCTCCTACGAGCAGTACTTC.

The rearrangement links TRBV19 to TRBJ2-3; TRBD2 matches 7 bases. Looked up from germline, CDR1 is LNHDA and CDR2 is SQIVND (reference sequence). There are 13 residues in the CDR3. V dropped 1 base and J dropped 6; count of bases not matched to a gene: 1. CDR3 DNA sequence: TGTGCCAGTAGTATAGGGGGAGGGGATACGCAGTATTTT. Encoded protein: CASSIGGGDTQYF.

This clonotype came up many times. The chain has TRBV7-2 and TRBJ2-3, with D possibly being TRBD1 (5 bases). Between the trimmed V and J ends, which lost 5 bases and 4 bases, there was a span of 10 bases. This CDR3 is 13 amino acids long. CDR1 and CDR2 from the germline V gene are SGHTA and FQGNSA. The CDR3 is CASSPGAADTQYF. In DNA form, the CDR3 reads TGTGCCAGCAGCCCTGGGGCCGCAGATACGCAGTATTTT.

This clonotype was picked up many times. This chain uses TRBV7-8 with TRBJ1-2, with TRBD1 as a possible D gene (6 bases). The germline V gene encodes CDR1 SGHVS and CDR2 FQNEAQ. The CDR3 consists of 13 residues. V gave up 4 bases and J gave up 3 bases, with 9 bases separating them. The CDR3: CASSSTGYYGYTF. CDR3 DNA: TGTGCCAGCAGCTCCACAGGGTACTATGGCTACACCTTC.

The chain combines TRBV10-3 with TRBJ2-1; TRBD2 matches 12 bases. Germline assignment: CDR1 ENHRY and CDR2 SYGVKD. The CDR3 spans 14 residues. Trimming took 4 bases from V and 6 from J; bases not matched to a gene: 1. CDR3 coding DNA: TGTGCCATCAGTGGGACTAGCGGGATCAATGAGCAGTTCTTC. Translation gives CAISGTSGINEQFF.

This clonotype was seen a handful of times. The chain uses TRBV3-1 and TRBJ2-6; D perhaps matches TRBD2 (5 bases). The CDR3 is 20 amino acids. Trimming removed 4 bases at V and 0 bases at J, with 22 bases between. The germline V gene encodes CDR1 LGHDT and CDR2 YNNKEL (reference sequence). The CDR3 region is CASSPRLFGVNSSGANVLTF. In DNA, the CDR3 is TGTGCCAGCAGCCCCCGGCTTTTCGGGGTCAACAGCTCTGGGGCCAACGTCCTGACTTTC.

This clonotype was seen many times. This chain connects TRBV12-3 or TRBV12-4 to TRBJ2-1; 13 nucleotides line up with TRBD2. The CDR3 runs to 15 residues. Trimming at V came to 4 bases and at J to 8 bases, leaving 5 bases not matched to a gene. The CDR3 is CASSSGLAGVDEQFF. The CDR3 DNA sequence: TGTGCCAGCAGTTCCGGACTAGCGGGAGTTGATGAGCAGTTCTTC.

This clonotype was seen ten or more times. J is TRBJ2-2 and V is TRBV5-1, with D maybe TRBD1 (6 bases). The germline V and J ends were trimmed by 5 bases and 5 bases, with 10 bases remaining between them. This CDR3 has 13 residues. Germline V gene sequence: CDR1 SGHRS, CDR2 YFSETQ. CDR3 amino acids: CASSLGQTGELFF. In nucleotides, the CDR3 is TGCGCCAGCAGTCTTGGACAGACCGGGGAGCTGTTTTTT.

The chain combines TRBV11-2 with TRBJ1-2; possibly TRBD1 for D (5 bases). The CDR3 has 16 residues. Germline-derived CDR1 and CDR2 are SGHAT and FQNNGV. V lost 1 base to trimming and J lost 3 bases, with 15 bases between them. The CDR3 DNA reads TGTGCCAGCAGCTTAGGGAATAGGGGAGGCTACTATGGCTACACCTTC. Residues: CASSLGNRGGYYGYTF.

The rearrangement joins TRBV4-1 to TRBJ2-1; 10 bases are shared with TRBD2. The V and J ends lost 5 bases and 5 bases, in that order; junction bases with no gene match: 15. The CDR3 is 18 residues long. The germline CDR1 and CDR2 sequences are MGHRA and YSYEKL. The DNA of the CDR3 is TGCGCCAGCAGCAAGGGACTAGCGTCCGGCCGGAATAACAATGAGCAGTTCTTC. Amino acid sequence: CASSKGLASGRNNNEQFF.

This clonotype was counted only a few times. The CDR3 bases are TGCAGTGCGTGGGACAAGAACACCGGGGAGCTGTTTTTT. Its protein is CSAWDKNTGELFF. The chain is built from TRBV20-1 and TRBJ2-2; D might be TRBD1 (6 bases). The length of the CDR3 is 13 residues. V dropped 6 bases and J dropped 1 base, with 9 bases sitting between them. From germline, CDR1 is DFQATT and CDR2 SNEGSKA (reference sequence).

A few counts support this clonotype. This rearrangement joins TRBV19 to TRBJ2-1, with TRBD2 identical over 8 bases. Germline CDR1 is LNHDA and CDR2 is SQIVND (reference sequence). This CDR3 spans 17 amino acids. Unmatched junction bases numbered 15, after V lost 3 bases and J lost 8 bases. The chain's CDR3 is CASSIHWSSGSVHEQFF. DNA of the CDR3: TGTGCCAGTAGTATCCACTGGTCGAGCGGGAGTGTCCATGAGCAGTTCTTC.

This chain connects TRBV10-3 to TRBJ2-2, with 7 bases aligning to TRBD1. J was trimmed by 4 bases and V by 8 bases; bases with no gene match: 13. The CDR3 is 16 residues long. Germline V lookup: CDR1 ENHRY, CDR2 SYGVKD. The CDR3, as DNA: TGTGCCATCGACCCAGGCCAGACAGGGACCACCGGGGAGCTGTTTTTT. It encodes CAIDPGQTGTTGELFF.

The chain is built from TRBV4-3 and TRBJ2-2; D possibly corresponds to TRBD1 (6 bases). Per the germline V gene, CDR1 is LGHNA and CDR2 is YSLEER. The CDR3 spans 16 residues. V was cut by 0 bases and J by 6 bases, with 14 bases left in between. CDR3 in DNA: TGCGCCAGCAGCCAAGATCTGGGCAGGGGACCCGGGGAGCTGTTTTTT. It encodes CASSQDLGRGPGELFF.

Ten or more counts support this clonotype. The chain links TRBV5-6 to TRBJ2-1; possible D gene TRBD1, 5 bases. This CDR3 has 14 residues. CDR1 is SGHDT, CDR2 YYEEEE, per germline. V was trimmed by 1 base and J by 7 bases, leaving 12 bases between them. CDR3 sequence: CASSLFVTENEQFF. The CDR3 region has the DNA TGTGCCAGCAGCTTGTTTGTGACAGAGAATGAGCAGTTCTTC. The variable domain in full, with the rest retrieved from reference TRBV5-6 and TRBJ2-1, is DAGVTQSPTHLIKTRGQQVTLRCSPKSGHDTVSWYQQALGQGPQFIFQYYEEEERQRGNFPDRFSGHQFPNYSSELNVNALLLGDSALYLCASSLFVTENEQFFGPGTRLTVL.

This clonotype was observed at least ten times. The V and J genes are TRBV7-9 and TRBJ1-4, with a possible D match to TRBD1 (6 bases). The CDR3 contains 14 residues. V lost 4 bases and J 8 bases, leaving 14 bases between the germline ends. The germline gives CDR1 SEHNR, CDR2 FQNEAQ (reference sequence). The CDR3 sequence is CASSSQGGREKLFF. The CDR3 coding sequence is TGTGCCAGCAGCTCCCAAGGGGGACGAGAAAAACTGTTTTTT.

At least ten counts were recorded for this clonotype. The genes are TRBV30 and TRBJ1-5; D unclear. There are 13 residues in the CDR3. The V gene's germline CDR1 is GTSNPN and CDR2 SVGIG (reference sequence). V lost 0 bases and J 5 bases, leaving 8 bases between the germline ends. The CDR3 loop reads CAWSVRRDQPQHF. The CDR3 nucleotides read TGTGCCTGGAGTGTACGGCGGGATCAGCCCCAGCATTTT.

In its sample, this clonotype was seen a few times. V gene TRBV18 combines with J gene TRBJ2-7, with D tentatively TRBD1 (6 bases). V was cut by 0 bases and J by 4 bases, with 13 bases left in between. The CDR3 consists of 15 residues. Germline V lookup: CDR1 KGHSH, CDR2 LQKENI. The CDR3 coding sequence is TGTGCCAGCTCACCACCGGAAGGGGGATATTACGAGCAGTACTTC. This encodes CASSPPEGGYYEQYF.

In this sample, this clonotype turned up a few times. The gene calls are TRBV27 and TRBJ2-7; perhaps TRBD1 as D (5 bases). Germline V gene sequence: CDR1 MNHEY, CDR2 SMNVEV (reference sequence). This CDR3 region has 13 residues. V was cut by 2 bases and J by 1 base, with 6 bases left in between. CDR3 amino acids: CASSLRQSYEQYF. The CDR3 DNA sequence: TGTGCCAGCAGTTTAAGACAGTCCTACGAGCAGTACTTC.

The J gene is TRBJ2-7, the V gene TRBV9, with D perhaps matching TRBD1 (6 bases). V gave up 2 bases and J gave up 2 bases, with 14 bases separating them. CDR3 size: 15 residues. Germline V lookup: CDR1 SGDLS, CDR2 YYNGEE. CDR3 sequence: CASSVSGAKTYEQYF. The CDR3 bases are TGTGCCAGCAGCGTCTCAGGGGCAAAGACCTACGAGCAGTACTTC.

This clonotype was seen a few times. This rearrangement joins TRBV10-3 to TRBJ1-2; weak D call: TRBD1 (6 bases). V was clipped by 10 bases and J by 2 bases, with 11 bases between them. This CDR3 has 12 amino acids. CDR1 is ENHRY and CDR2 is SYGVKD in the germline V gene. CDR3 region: CATGVSNYGYTF. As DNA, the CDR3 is TGTGCCACAGGGGTGAGCAACTATGGCTACACCTTC.

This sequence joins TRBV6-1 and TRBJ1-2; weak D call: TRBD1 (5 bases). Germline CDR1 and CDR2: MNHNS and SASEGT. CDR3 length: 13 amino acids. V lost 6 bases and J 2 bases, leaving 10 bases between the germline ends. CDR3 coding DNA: TGTGCCAGCAGCCGGGCAGGGAACTATGGCTACACCTTC. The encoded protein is CASSRAGNYGYTF.

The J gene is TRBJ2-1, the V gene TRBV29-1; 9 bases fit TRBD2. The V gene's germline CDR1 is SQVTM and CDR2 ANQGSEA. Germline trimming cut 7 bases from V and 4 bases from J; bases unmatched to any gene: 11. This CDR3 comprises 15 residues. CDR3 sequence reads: CSAGRLAGTYNEQFF. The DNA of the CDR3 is TGCAGCGCCGGTCGGCTAGCGGGGACTTACAATGAGCAGTTCTTC.